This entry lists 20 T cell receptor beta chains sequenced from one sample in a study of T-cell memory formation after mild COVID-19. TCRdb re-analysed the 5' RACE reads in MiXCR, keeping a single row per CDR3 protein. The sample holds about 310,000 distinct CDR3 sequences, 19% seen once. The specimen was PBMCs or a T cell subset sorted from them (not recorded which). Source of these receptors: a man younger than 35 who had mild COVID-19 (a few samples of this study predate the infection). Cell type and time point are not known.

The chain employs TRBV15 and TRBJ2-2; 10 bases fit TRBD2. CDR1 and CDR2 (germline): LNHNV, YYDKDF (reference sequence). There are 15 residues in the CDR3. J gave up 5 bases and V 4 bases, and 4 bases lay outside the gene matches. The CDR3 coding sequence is TGTGCCACCAGCAACCAACTAGCGGGGACCGGGGAGCTGTTTTTT. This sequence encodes CATSNQLAGTGELFF. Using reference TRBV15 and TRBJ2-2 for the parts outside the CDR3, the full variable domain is DAMVIQNPRYQVTQFGKPVTLSCSQTLNHNVMYWYQQKSSQAPKLLFHYYDKDFNNEADTPDNFQSRRPNTSFCFLDIRSPGLGDTAMYLCATSNQLAGTGELFFGEGSRLTVL.

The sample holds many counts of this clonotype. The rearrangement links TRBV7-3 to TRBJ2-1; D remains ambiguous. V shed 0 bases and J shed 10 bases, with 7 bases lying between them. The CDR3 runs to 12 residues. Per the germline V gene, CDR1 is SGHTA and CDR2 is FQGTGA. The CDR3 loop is CASSLTEGEQFF. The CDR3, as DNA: TGTGCCAGCAGCTTAACGGAAGGGGAGCAGTTCTTC.

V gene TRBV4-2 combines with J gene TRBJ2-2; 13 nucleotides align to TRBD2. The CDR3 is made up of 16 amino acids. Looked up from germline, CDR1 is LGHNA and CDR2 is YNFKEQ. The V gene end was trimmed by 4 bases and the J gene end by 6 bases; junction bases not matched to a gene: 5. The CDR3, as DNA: TGTGCCAGCAGCCCACTAGCGGGGGGGCCCGCCGGGGAGCTGTTTTTT. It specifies CASSPLAGGPAGELFF.

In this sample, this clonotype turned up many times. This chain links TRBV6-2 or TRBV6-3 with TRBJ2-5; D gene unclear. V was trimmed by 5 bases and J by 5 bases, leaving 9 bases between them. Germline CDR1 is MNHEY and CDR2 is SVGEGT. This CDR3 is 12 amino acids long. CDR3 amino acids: CASSPTDETQYF. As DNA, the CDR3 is TGTGCCAGCAGTCCAACGGATGAGACCCAGTACTTC.

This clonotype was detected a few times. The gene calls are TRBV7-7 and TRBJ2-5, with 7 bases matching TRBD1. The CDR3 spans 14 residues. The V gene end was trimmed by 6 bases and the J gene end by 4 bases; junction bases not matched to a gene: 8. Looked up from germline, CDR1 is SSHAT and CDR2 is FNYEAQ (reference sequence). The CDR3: CASSHDRVRETQYF. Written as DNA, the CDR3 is TGTGCCAGCAGTCACGACAGGGTCAGAGAGACCCAGTACTTC.

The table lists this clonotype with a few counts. The CDR3 DNA is TGTGCCACTATACCAGGGGAAGGGGCCTACGAGCAGTACTTC. It encodes CATIPGEGAYEQYF. This chain joins TRBV10-3 and TRBJ2-7; D possibly corresponds to TRBD1 (6 bases). This CDR3 contains 14 residues. CDR1 and CDR2 (germline): ENHRY, SYGVKD. V lost 10 bases and J 2 bases, leaving 18 bases between the germline ends.

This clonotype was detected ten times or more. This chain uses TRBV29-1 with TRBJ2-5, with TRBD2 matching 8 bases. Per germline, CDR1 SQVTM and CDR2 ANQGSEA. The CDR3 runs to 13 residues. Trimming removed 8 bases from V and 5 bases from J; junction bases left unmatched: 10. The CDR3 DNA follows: TGCAGCCAGATGGAAACGGGAGGGGAGACCCAGTACTTC. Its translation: CSQMETGGETQYF.

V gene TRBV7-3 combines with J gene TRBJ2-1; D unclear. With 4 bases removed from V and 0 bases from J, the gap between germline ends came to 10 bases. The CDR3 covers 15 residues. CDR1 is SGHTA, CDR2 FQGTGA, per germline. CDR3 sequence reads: CASSYDVSSYNEQFF. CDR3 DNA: TGTGCCAGCAGCTACGACGTTAGCTCCTACAATGAGCAGTTCTTC. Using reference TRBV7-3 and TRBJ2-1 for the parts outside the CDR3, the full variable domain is GAGVSQTPSNKVTEKGKYVELRCDPISGHTALYWYRQSLGQGPEFLIYFQGTGAADDSGLPNDRFFAVRPEGSVSTLKIQRTERGDSAVYLCASSYDVSSYNEQFFGPGTRLTVL.

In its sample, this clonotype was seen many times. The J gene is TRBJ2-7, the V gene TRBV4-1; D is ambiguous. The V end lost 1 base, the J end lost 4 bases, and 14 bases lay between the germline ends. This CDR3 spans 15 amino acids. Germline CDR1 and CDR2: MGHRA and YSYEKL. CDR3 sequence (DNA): TGCGCCAGCAGCCAAGCGGCTGGGGAAGGGTACGAGCAGTACTTC. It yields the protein CASSQAAGEGYEQYF.

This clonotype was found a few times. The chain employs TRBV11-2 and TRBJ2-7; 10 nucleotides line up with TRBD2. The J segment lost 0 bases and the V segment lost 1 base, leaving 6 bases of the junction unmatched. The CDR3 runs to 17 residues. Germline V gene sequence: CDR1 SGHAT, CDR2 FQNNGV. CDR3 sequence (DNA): TGTGCCAGCAGCTTAGTAGCGGGGGGACCGAACTCCTACGAGCAGTACTTC. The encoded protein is CASSLVAGGPNSYEQYF.

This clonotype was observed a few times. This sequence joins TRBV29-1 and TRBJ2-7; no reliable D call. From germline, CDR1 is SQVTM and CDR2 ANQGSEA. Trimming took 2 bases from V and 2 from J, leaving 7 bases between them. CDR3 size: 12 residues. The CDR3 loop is CSVESEAYEQYF. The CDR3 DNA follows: TGCAGCGTTGAATCGGAAGCCTACGAGCAGTACTTC.

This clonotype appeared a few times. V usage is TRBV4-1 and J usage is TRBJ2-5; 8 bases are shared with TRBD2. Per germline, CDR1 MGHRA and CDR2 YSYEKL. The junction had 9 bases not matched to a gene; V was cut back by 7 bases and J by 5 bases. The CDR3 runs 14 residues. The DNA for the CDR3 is TGCGCCAGCACCAGCGGGGGTATATGGGAGACCCAGTACTTC. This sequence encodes CASTSGGIWETQYF.

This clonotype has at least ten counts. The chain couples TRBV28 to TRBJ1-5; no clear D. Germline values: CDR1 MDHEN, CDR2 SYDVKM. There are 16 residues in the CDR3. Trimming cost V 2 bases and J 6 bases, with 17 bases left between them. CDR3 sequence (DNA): TGTGCCAGCAGTTTACTGGGGATACTACCGCGTCAGCCCCAGCATTTT. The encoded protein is CASSLLGILPRQPQHF.

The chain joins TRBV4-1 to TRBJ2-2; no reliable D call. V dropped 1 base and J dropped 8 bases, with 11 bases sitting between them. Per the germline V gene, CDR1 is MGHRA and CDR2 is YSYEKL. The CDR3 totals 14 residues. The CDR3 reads CASSQVGSMGELFF. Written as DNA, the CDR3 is TGCGCCAGCAGCCAAGTTGGATCGATGGGGGAGCTGTTTTTT.

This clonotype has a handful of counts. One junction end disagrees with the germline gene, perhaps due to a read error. DNA of the CDR3: TGTGCCAGCGGTTACAGGGCCTACGAGCAGTACTTC. It is translated as CASGYRAYEQYF. The rearrangement links TRBV6-2 or TRBV6-3 to TRBJ2-7, with D possibly TRBD1 on 6 matching bases. In germline, CDR1 is MNHEY, CDR2 SVGEGT. The CDR3 has 12 residues.

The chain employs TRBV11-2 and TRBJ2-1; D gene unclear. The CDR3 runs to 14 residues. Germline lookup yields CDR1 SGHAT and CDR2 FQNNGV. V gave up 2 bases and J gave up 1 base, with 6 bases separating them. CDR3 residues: CASSLLASYNEQFF. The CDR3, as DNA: TGTGCCAGCAGCTTACTGGCTTCCTACAATGAGCAGTTCTTC.

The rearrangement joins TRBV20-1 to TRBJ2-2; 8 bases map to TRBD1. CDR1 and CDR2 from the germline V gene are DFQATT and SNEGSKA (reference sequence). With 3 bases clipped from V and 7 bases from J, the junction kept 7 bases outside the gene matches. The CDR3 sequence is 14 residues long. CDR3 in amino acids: CSARRQGTGGELFF. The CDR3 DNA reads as TGCAGTGCTAGGCGACAGGGGACGGGCGGGGAGCTGTTTTTT.

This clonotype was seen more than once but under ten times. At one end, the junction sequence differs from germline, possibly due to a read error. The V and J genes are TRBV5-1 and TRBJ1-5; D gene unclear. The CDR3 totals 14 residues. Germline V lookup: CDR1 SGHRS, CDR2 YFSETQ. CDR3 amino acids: CASSLGIGNQPQHF. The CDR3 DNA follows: TGCGCCAGCAGTTTGGGGATAGGCAATCAGCCCCAGCATTTT.

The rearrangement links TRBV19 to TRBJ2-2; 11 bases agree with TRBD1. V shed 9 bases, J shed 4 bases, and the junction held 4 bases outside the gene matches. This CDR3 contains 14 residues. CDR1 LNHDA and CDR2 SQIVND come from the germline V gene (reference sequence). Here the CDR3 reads CASSGTGGTGELFF. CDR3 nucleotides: TGTGCCAGCTCCGGGACAGGGGGCACCGGGGAGCTGTTTTTT. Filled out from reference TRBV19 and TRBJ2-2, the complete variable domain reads DGGITQSPKYLFRKEGQNVTLSCEQNLNHDAMYWYRQDPGQGLRLIYYSQIVNDFQKGDIAEGYSVSREKKESFPLTVTSAQKNPTAFYLCASSGTGGTGELFFGEGSRLTVL.

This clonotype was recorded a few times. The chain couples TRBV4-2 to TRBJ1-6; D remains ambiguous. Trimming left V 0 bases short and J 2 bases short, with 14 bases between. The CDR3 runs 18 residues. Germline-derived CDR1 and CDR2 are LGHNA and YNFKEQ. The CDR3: CASSQERVGPAYNSPLHF. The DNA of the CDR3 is TGTGCCAGCAGCCAAGAGAGGGTCGGGCCTGCCTATAATTCACCCCTCCACTTT.